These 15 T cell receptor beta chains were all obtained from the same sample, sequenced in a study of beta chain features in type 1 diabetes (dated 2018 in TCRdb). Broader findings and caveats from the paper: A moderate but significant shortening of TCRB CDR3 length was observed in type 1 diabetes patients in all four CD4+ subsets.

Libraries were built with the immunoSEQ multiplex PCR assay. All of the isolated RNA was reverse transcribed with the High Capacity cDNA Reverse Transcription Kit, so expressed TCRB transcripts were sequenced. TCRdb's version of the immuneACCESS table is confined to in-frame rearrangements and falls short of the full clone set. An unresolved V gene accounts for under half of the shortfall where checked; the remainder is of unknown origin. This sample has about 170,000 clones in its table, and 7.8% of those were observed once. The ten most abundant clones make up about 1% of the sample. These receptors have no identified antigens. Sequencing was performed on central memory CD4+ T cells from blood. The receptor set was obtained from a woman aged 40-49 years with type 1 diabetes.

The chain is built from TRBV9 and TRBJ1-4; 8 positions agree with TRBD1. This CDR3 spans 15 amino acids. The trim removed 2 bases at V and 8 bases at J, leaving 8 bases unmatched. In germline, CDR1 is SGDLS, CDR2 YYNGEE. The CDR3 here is CASSVGTGKTEKLFF. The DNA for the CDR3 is TGTGCCAGCAGCGTTGGGACAGGAAAAACCGAAAAACTGTTTTTT.

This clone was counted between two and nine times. The chain's CDR3 is CASGQGGRNQPQHF. The CDR3 DNA follows: TGTGCCAGCGGACAGGGGGGCCGCAATCAGCCCCAGCATTTT. V gene TRBV30 combines with J gene TRBJ1-5, with 10 bases fitting TRBD1. Trimming cost V 8 bases and J 2 bases; bases outside gene matches: 6. CDR1 and CDR2 from the germline V gene are GTSNPN and SVGIG (reference sequence). The CDR3 consists of 14 residues.

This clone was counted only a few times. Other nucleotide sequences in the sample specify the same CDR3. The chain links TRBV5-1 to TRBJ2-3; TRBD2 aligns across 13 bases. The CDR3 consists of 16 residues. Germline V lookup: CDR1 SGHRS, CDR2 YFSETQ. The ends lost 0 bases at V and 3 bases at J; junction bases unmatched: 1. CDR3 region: CASSLGTSGSTDTQYF. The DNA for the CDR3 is TGCGCCAGCAGCTTGGGGACTAGCGGGAGTACAGATACGCAGTATTTT.

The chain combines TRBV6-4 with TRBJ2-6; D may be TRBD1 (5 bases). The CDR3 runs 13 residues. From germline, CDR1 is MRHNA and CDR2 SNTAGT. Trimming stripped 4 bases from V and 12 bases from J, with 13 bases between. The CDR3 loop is CASSGQPGSVLTF. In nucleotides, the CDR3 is TGTGCCAGCAGTGGACAGCCGGGCAGCGTCCTGACTTTC.

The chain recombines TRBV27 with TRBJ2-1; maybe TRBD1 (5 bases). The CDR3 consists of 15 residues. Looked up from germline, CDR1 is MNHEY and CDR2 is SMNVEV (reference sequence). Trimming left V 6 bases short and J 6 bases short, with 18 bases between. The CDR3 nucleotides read TGTGCCAGCAGGCCTATCAAGGGGTCGTCCAATGAGCAGTTCTTC. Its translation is CASRPIKGSSNEQFF.

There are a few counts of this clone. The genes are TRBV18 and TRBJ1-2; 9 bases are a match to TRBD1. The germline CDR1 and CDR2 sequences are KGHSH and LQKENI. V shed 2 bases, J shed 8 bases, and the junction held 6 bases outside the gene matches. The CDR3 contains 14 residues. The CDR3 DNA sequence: TGTGCCAGCTCACCAGACAGGGGGATGTCCGGCTACACCTTC. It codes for CASSPDRGMSGYTF.

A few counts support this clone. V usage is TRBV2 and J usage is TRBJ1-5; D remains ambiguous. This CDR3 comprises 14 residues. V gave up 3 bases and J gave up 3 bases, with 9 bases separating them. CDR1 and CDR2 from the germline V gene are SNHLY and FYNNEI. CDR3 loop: CASSDTSFNQPQHF. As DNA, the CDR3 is TGTGCCAGCAGTGATACGAGTTTCAATCAGCCCCAGCATTTT.

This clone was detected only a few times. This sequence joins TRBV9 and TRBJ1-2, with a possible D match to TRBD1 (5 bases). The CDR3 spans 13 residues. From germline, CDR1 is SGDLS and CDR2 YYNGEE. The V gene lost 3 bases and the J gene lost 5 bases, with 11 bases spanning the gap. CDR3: CASSDMGGYGYTF. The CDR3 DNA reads TGTGCCAGCAGCGACATGGGGGGGTATGGCTACACCTTC.

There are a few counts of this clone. CDR3 in amino acids: CASSLSSGALAEAFF. The DNA of the CDR3 is TGCGCCAGCAGCCTAAGTTCGGGAGCTTTAGCTGAAGCTTTCTTT. The chain uses TRBV4-3 and TRBJ1-1; D is unclear. Germline V CDR1 and CDR2: LGHNA, YSLEER. The CDR3 covers 15 residues. The ends were cut back, 4 bases at V and 6 bases at J, with 18 bases in the middle.

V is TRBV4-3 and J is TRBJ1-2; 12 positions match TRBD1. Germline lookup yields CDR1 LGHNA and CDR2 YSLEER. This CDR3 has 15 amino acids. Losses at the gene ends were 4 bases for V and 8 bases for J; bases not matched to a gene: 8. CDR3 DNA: TGCGCCAGCAGCCCAATGGGACAGGGGGCCGGCGGCTACACCTTC. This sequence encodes CASSPMGQGAGGYTF.

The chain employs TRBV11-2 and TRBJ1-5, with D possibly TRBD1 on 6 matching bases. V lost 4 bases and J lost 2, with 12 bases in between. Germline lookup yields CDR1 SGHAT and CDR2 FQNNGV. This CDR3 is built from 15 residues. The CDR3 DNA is TGTGCCAGCAGCTCCGAGACAGGAGGCAATCAGCCCCAGCATTTT. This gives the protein CASSSETGGNQPQHF.

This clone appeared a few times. The CDR3 spells CASSRAGTDNQPQHF. The CDR3 DNA sequence: TGTGCCAGCAGCCGTGCCGGGACAGACAATCAGCCCCAGCATTTT. The rearrangement joins TRBV9 to TRBJ1-5, with 7 bases that match TRBD1. Looked up from germline, CDR1 is SGDLS and CDR2 is YYNGEE. V lost 4 bases and J lost 3; bases outside the gene matches: 7. The CDR3 is 15 residues long.

CDR3 coding DNA: TGTGCCAGCAGCGTAGAAGGACAGTGGGGGGGCTACACCTTC. Protein product: CASSVEGQWGGYTF. The V call is TRBV9, the J call TRBJ1-2; TRBD1 might be the D (6 bases). Deletions cut 0 bases from V and 8 bases from J, with 14 bases between. The CDR3 has 14 residues. In germline, CDR1 is SGDLS, CDR2 YYNGEE.

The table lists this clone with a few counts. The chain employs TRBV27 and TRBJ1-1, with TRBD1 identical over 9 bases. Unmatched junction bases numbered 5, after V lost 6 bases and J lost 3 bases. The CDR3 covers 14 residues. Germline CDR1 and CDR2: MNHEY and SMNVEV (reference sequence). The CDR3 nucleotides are TGTGCCAGCAGCAAAAGGACAGGGGACACTGAAGCTTTCTTT. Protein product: CASSKRTGDTEAFF.

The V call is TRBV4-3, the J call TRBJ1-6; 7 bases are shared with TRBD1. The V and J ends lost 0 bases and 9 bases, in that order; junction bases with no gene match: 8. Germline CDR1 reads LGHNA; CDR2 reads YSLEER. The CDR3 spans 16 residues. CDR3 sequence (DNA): TGCGCCAGCAGCCAAGATTCCAACAGGGGCGCTTCACCCCTCCACTTT. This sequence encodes CASSQDSNRGASPLHF.